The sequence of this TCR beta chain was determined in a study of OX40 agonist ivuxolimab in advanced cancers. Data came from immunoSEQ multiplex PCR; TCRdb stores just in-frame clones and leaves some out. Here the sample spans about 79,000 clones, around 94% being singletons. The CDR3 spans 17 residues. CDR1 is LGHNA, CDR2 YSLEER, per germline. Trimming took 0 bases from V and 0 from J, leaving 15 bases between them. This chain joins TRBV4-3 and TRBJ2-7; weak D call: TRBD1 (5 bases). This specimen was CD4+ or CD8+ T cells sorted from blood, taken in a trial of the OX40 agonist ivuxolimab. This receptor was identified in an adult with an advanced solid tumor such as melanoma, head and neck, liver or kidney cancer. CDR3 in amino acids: CASSQDGAVKSSYEQYF. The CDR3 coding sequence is TGCGCCAGCAGCCAAGATGGGGCAGTTAAGAGCTCCTACGAGCAGTACTTC.